These T cell receptor beta chains were read from a single sample in a study of CD8+CD57+ T cells in acquired aplastic anemia. TCRdb analysed the reads with MiXCR anew, one entry per CDR3 protein. Of a few hundred thousand distinct CDR3 sequences detected, around 50% appear once; the ten largest clones hold 15% to 20%. Source material: sorted CD4+, CD8+, or CD8+CD57+ T cells (not recorded which) from PBMCs. The receptors stem from a human donor with aplastic anemia. Each CDR3 is given with its conserved first and last residue. The order of the fields is clone size, V gene, D gene, J gene, CDR3 protein, CDR3 DNA. A D gene is named only where the DNA matches it firmly. Not every row has a clone size; where given, it reads once, few, many or a size class.

abundance: .; v_gene: TRBV7-2; d_gene: .; j_gene: TRBJ1-3; CDR3aa: CASRRDGRAIYF; CDR3nt: TGTGCCAGCAGGAGGGACGGCAGGGCCATATATTTT
abundance: .; v_gene: TRBV7-3; d_gene: .; j_gene: TRBJ1-6; CDR3aa: CASSSDSFYSPLHF; CDR3nt: TGTGCCAGCAGCTCAGACAGCTTTTATTCACCCCTCCACTTT
abundance: many; v_gene: TRBV9; d_gene: .; j_gene: TRBJ2-5; CDR3aa: CASSVGQGQETQYF; CDR3nt: TGTGCCAGCAGCGTAGGCCAGGGCCAAGAGACCCAGTACTTC
abundance: .; v_gene: TRBV7-9; d_gene: .; j_gene: TRBJ1-5; CDR3aa: CASSRAPNQPQHF; CDR3nt: TGTGCCAGCTCCCGGGCCCCGAATCAGCCCCAGCATTTT
abundance: .; v_gene: TRBV7-7; d_gene: TRBD2; j_gene: TRBJ2-1; CDR3aa: CASGGARGANEQFF; CDR3nt: TGTGCTAGCGGGGGGGCCAGGGGAGCAAATGAGCAGTTCTTC
abundance: many; v_gene: TRBV7-9; d_gene: .; j_gene: TRBJ1-4; CDR3aa: CASSPRKLFF; CDR3nt: TGTGCCAGCAGCCCAAGAAAACTGTTTTTT
abundance: many; v_gene: TRBV11-2; d_gene: .; j_gene: TRBJ1-2; CDR3aa: CASQYEQDPSYGYTF; CDR3nt: TGTGCCAGCCAATACGAACAGGACCCTAGCTATGGCTACACCTTC
abundance: .; v_gene: TRBV29-1; d_gene: .; j_gene: TRBJ2-5; CDR3aa: CSVRGGRVTQYF; CDR3nt: TGCAGCGTAAGGGGGGGCAGAGTGACCCAGTACTTC
abundance: once; v_gene: TRBV19; d_gene: .; j_gene: TRBJ1-4; CDR3aa: CASSATGVTNEKLFF; CDR3nt: TGTGCCAGTAGTGCGACAGGTGTGACTAATGAAAAACTGTTTTTT
abundance: once; v_gene: TRBV2; d_gene: TRBD1; j_gene: TRBJ2-7; CDR3aa: CASSDRVLDEQYF; CDR3nt: TGTGCCAGCAGCGACAGGGTACTGGACGAGCAGTACTTC
abundance: many; v_gene: TRBV12-3/TRBV12-4; d_gene: .; j_gene: TRBJ1-1; CDR3aa: CASSLGGSTEAFF; CDR3nt: TGTGCCAGCAGTTTAGGGGGAAGCACTGAAGCTTTCTTT
abundance: many; v_gene: TRBV24-1; d_gene: .; j_gene: TRBJ1-5; CDR3aa: CATSSDPGGQPQHF; CDR3nt: TGTGCCACCAGTTCGGACCCAGGAGGTCAGCCCCAGCATTTT
abundance: .; v_gene: TRBV7-2; d_gene: .; j_gene: TRBJ2-2; CDR3aa: CASSLMAGRWDTGELFF; CDR3nt: TGTGCCAGCAGCTTAATGGCGGGGAGGTGGGACACCGGGGAGCTGTTTTTT
abundance: many; v_gene: TRBV6-5; d_gene: TRBD2; j_gene: TRBJ2-1; CDR3aa: CASSRWGLAEDEQFF; CDR3nt: TGTGCCAGCAGTCGGTGGGGACTAGCGGAGGATGAGCAGTTCTTC
abundance: many; v_gene: TRBV7-9; d_gene: .; j_gene: TRBJ2-3; CDR3aa: CASSFRPSGDTQYF; CDR3nt: TGTGCCAGCAGCTTCCGGCCCTCTGGGGATACGCAGTATTTT
abundance: .; v_gene: TRBV7-3; d_gene: TRBD2; j_gene: TRBJ2-5; CDR3aa: CASIPLAGSWETQYF; CDR3nt: TGTGCCAGCATTCCCCTAGCGGGGTCCTGGGAGACCCAGTACTTC
abundance: .; v_gene: TRBV19; d_gene: .; j_gene: TRBJ2-7; CDR3aa: CASSGLQGGEEQYF; CDR3nt: TGTGCCAGTAGTGGCCTTCAGGGGGGGGAAGAGCAGTACTTC
abundance: .; v_gene: TRBV19; d_gene: .; j_gene: TRBJ1-6; CDR3aa: CASRRLDSPLHF; CDR3nt: TGTGCCAGTAGGCGTTTGGATTCACCCCTCCACTTT
abundance: .; v_gene: TRBV7-2; d_gene: .; j_gene: TRBJ1-2; CDR3aa: CASSSGPGLGYTF; CDR3nt: TGTGCCAGCAGCTCTGGTCCGGGGTTAGGCTACACCTTC
abundance: .; v_gene: TRBV15; d_gene: .; j_gene: TRBJ1-6; CDR3aa: CATSRPTLDSPLHF; CDR3nt: TGTGCCACCAGCAGACCGACATTGGATTCACCCCTCCACTTT
abundance: .; v_gene: TRBV5-5; d_gene: TRBD2; j_gene: TRBJ2-3; CDR3aa: CASSGMTSGGSTDTQYF; CDR3nt: TGTGCCAGCAGCGGGATGACTAGCGGGGGCTCCACAGATACGCAGTATTTT
abundance: .; v_gene: TRBV20-1; d_gene: .; j_gene: TRBJ2-3; CDR3aa: CSARGRGDTQYF; CDR3nt: TGCAGTGCTAGAGGCAGGGGAGATACGCAGTATTTT